Below, 28 T cell receptor beta chains from the same sample are listed, as sequenced in a study of blood T cells in healthy people across ages. A second PCR of about 6 to 11 cycles used a sample-barcoded 5' primer and a J-beta primer mix. TCRdb reprocessed the 5' RACE reads with MiXCR, giving one entry per CDR3 protein. The sample lists hundreds of thousands of distinct CDR3 sequences, roughly 30% occurring once. The sequenced sample was blood. These receptors all stem from a woman older than 75 in good health.

The chain employs TRBV27 and TRBJ2-6; D is undetermined. Trimming took 4 bases from V and 0 from J, leaving 10 bases between them. Germline assignment: CDR1 MNHEY and CDR2 SMNVEV (reference sequence). CDR3 size: 16 residues. CDR3 loop: CASSWRRSSGANVLTF. In nucleotides, the CDR3 is TGTGCCAGCAGTTGGAGACGGTCCTCTGGGGCCAACGTCCTGACTTTC.

With respect to this clonotype: With a much larger clone just one base away, this may be a read error. V and J are TRBV20-1 and TRBJ2-4; the D is unclear. Near its end, the DNA agrees better with TRBJ2-5, so the J call may be wrong. CDR1 is DFQATT, CDR2 SNEGSKA, per germline (reference sequence). The CDR3 runs 12 residues. CDR3 coding DNA: TGCAGTGCGGGGTTAGAGTCAGAGACCCAGTACTTC. Protein: CSAGLESETQYF.

Turning to this clonotype: One base away lies a much larger clone, so this may be a sequencing read error. The rearrangement joins TRBV9 to TRBJ2-7, with 7 bases lining up with TRBD2. This CDR3 is 14 amino acids long. Germline V CDR1 and CDR2: SGDLS, YYNGEE. The CDR3 sequence: CASSVGLGTYVQYF. Written as DNA, the CDR3 is TGTGCCAGCAGCGTTGGACTAGGAACCTACGTGCAGTACTTC.

On this clonotype: A read error is likely, as this CDR3 ends without the conserved phenylalanine or tryptophan. V usage is TRBV4-2 and J usage is TRBJ2-2; tentatively, D is TRBD1 or TRBD2 (5 bases each). The CDR3 spans 18 residues. Germline V gene lookup returns CDR1 LGHNA and CDR2 YNFKEQ. Trimming removed 3 bases at V and 3 bases at J, with 20 bases between. Written as DNA, the CDR3 is TGTGCCAGCAGCCATACTCCGGTCGGCAGGGACGACACCGGGGAGCTGTTTTGT. Protein product: CASSHTPVGRDDTGELFC.

Ten or more counts support this clonotype. The chain carries TRBV6-5 and TRBJ1-2; TRBD1 matches at 7 bases. With 6 bases clipped from V and 4 bases from J, the junction kept 5 bases outside the gene matches. The CDR3 has 13 residues. Germline V gives CDR1 MNHEY, CDR2 SVGAGI. The CDR3 region is CASRTDRLYGYTF. The CDR3 region has the DNA TGTGCCAGCAGAACGGACAGGCTCTATGGCTACACCTTC.

Notes on this clonotype: The junction departs from the called germline gene at one end, perhaps through a read error. The chain is built from TRBV2 and TRBJ1-2; no clear D. Germline V gene sequence: CDR1 SNHLY, CDR2 FYNNEI. This CDR3 contains 14 residues. CDR3 region: CAGSETSGLYGYTF. The CDR3 bases are TGTGCCGGCAGTGAAACCTCAGGCCTCTATGGCTACACCTTC. The variable domain in full, completed from reference TRBV2 and TRBJ1-2, reads EPEVTQTPSHQVTQMGQEVILRCVPISNHLYFYWYRQILGQKVEFLVSFYNNEISEKSEIFDDQFSVERPDGSNFTLKIRSTKLEDSAMYFCAGSETSGLYGYTFGSGTRLTVV.

This clonotype was recorded many times. The chain combines TRBV6-5 with TRBJ1-6; no clear D gene. The length of the CDR3 is 15 residues. CDR1 and CDR2 (germline): MNHEY, SVGAGI. The V end lost 0 bases, the J end lost 7 bases, and 10 bases lay between the germline ends. CDR3 loop: CASSYSSGRNSPLHF. Here the CDR3 DNA reads TGTGCCAGCAGTTACTCGTCAGGCAGGAATTCACCCCTCCACTTT.

The chain couples TRBV20-1 to TRBJ1-1, with D possibly TRBD1 on 6 matching bases. This CDR3 comprises 14 residues. Germline CDR1 is DFQATT and CDR2 is SNEGSKA (reference sequence). Trimming removed 3 bases from V and 0 bases from J, with 11 bases in between. In DNA form, the CDR3 reads TGCAGTGCTAGGCCAGGGGATATGAACACTGAAGCTTTCTTT. Translation: CSARPGDMNTEAFF.

In its sample, this clonotype was seen many times. This chain connects TRBV2 to TRBJ2-7; TRBD1 is a possible D gene (6 bases). Looked up from germline, CDR1 is SNHLY and CDR2 is FYNNEI. The germline V and J ends were trimmed by 2 bases and 9 bases, with 20 bases remaining between them. The CDR3 runs to 15 residues. The CDR3 here is CASSETPGTIGGQYF. DNA for the CDR3: TGTGCCAGCAGTGAAACCCCGGGGACAATCGGTGGGCAGTACTTC.

The sample holds a few counts of this clonotype. The genes are TRBV3-1 and TRBJ2-5; D could derive from TRBD1 or TRBD2 (5 bases each). There are 16 residues in the CDR3. CDR1 and CDR2 (germline): LGHDT, YNNKEL (reference sequence). V lost 4 bases and J lost 4, with 19 bases in between. The chain's CDR3 is CASSPRQGAKGETQYF. The CDR3 DNA is TGTGCCAGCAGCCCCCGCCAGGGAGCGAAGGGAGAGACCCAGTACTTC.

This clonotype was detected only a few times. A much larger clone lies a single base off, so this may be a read error. The J gene is TRBJ1-2, the V gene TRBV30, with 7 bases matching TRBD1. The J segment lost 6 bases and the V segment lost 4 bases, leaving 5 bases of the junction unmatched. Germline CDR1 GTSNPN, CDR2 SVGIG (reference sequence). The CDR3 consists of 12 residues. The CDR3 DNA follows: TGTGCCTGGAACTCAGGGGGACATGGCTACACCTTC. Amino acid sequence: CAWNSGGHGYTF.

This clonotype was counted ten times or more. This chain connects TRBV12-3 or TRBV12-4 to TRBJ2-1; D is tentatively TRBD1 or TRBD2 (6 bases each). Trimming took 2 bases from V and 9 from J, leaving 11 bases between them. The CDR3 loop spans 13 amino acids. CDR3 nucleotide sequence: TGTGCCAGCAGTTTAAAGGGGGGCGGTGAGCAGTTCTTC. This sequence encodes CASSLKGGGEQFF.

This clonotype was found many times. The chain combines TRBV6-6 with TRBJ1-2; 7 bases align to TRBD1. Trimming removed 4 bases from V and 4 bases from J; junction bases left unmatched: 3. Germline assignment: CDR1 MNHNY and CDR2 SVGAGI (reference sequence). This CDR3 region has 13 residues. CDR3 sequence reads: CASSFGTAYGYTF. Here the CDR3 DNA reads TGTGCCAGCAGTTTCGGGACAGCCTATGGCTACACCTTC.

The chain employs TRBV10-3 and TRBJ2-3; 10 positions match TRBD2. Looked up from germline, CDR1 is ENHRY and CDR2 is SYGVKD. There are 15 residues in the CDR3. The junction had 4 bases not matched to a gene; V was cut back by 3 bases and J by 4 bases. The CDR3 coding sequence is TGTGCCATCAGTGAACGAGCGGGGGGGCCAGATACGCAGTATTTT. Its protein is CAISERAGGPDTQYF.

This clonotype was seen a handful of times. A much more abundant neighbour one base away suggests this may be a read error. V is TRBV7-8 and J is TRBJ2-7; possible D gene TRBD1, 6 bases. Per germline, CDR1 SGHVS and CDR2 FQNEAQ. This CDR3 contains 14 residues. Deletions cut 4 bases from V and 6 bases from J, with 16 bases between. CDR3 in amino acids: CASSCGQRMAEQYF. The CDR3 region has the DNA TGTGCCAGCAGCTGCGGACAGAGAATGGCCGAGCAGTACTTC.

In nucleotides, the CDR3 is TGCGCCAGCAGCTGGGCCGGGGATCCAGGTGATACGCAGTATTTT. Protein sequence: CASSWAGDPGDTQYF. The rearrangement joins TRBV5-1 to TRBJ2-3, with D possibly TRBD2 on 5 matching bases. CDR3 length: 15 amino acids. Trimming removed 3 bases from V and 6 bases from J, with 17 bases in between. Germline V lookup: CDR1 SGHRS, CDR2 YFSETQ.

This chain uses TRBV7-2 with TRBJ2-2, with D possibly matching TRBD2 (6 bases). CDR3 length equals 16 residues. Germline lookup yields CDR1 SGHTA and CDR2 FQGNSA. Trimming cost V 5 bases and J 2 bases, with 15 bases left between them. In nucleotides, the CDR3 is TGTGCCAGCAGCCCAAGGCGGGGATCAAACACCGGGGAGCTGTTTTTT. This gives the protein CASSPRRGSNTGELFF.

As regards this clonotype: This may be a read error: a much more frequent sequence differs by one nucleotide. V and J are TRBV27 and TRBJ2-1; the D gene is possibly TRBD2 (6 bases). The ends were cut back, 6 bases at V and 7 bases at J, with 13 bases in the middle. The germline CDR1 and CDR2 sequences are MNHEY and SMNVEV (reference sequence). CDR3 length equals 13 residues. The CDR3 nucleotides read TGTGCCAGCAGAGAGCCAGGGAGGAATGAGCAGTTCTTC. This encodes CASREPGRNEQFF.

This rearrangement joins TRBV6-6 to TRBJ2-7; D gene ambiguous. Trimming stripped 6 bases from V and 3 bases from J, with 12 bases between. The CDR3 totals 13 residues. Looked up from germline, CDR1 is MNHNY and CDR2 is SVGAGI (reference sequence). The CDR3 reads CASRPNGVYEQYF. The CDR3 DNA follows: TGTGCCAGCAGGCCTAATGGGGTCTACGAGCAGTACTTC.

In its sample, this clonotype was seen many times. The gene calls are TRBV20-1 and TRBJ1-6; TRBD1 agrees at 10 bases. Germline CDR1 and CDR2: DFQATT and SNEGSKA (reference sequence). This CDR3 is 14 amino acids long. The junction had 5 bases not matched to a gene; V was cut back by 5 bases and J by 7 bases. CDR3 in amino acids: CSAGKDRGNSPLHF. The DNA of the CDR3 is TGCAGTGCTGGAAAGGACAGGGGGAATTCACCCCTCCACTTT.

Here the CDR3 DNA reads TGTGCCAGCAGCTTAGCAGTGGGACCGGTTACGCAGTATTTT. Translated: CASSLAVGPVTQYF. This rearrangement joins TRBV7-9 to TRBJ2-3; either TRBD1 or TRBD2 may supply D (5 bases each). Germline V gene lookup returns CDR1 SEHNR and CDR2 FQNEAQ (reference sequence). The CDR3 is 14 residues long. The V end was cut by 0 bases, the J end by 8 bases, with 12 bases between.

The chain combines TRBV7-9 with TRBJ1-4; TRBD1 is a possible D gene (5 bases). V dropped 0 bases and J dropped 4 bases, with 9 bases sitting between them. From germline, CDR1 is SEHNR and CDR2 FQNEAQ (reference sequence). The CDR3 covers 15 residues. CDR3 residues: CASSLAGAVNEKLFF. CDR3 coding DNA: TGTGCCAGCAGCTTAGCTGGGGCGGTTAATGAAAAACTGTTTTTT.

The chain joins TRBV7-9 to TRBJ2-1; 9 nucleotides match TRBD2. After removal of 5 bases from V and 3 bases from J, the junction contained 8 bases not matched to a gene. Germline V gene sequence: CDR1 SEHNR, CDR2 FQNEAQ (reference sequence). The CDR3 spans 16 residues. CDR3 DNA sequence: TGTGCCAGCAGCCCGTTGTGGCGGGGGGGCTACAATGAGCAGTTCTTC. This codes for CASSPLWRGGYNEQFF.

This clonotype was observed a single time. V gene TRBV6-5 combines with J gene TRBJ1-5; D gene ambiguous. The length of the CDR3 is 14 residues. V lost 5 bases, J lost 2 bases, and 10 bases lay in between. The germline CDR1 and CDR2 sequences are MNHEY and SVGAGI. The CDR3 DNA is TGTGCCAGCAGTGCCGAGAGGGGCAATCAGCCCCAGCATTTT. Protein product: CASSAERGNQPQHF.

The rearrangement uses TRBV3-1 and TRBJ1-5; 11 positions match TRBD1. The germline V gene has CDR1 LGHDT and CDR2 YNNKEL (reference sequence). The CDR3 length is 17 residues. J gave up 2 bases and V 4 bases, and 7 bases lay outside the gene matches. The CDR3 loop reads CASSPGQGGIGNQPQHF. CDR3 bases: TGTGCCAGCAGCCCGGGACAGGGGGGAATAGGCAATCAGCCCCAGCATTTT.

This clonotype has only a few counts. A much bigger clone sits one base away, suggesting this may be a read error. The chain joins TRBV20-1 to TRBJ2-1, with D perhaps TRBD1 (5 bases). This CDR3 region has 13 residues. V lost 5 bases and J 9 bases, leaving 17 bases between the germline ends. Germline lookup yields CDR1 DFQATT and CDR2 SNEGSKA (reference sequence). The CDR3: CSAAKLQGAEQFF. For the CDR3, the DNA is TGCAGTGCTGCGAAACTTCAGGGCGCTGAGCAGTTCTTC.

This clonotype was found many times. V and J are TRBV5-1 and TRBJ2-1; 11 positions agree with TRBD2. In germline, CDR1 is SGHRS, CDR2 YFSETQ. Trimming cost V 2 bases and J 6 bases; bases outside gene matches: 7. This CDR3 has 16 amino acids. CDR3 sequence (DNA): TGCGCCAGCAGCTTCGGCCTAGCGGGGGGCCCCAATGAGCAGTTCTTC. Its translation is CASSFGLAGGPNEQFF.

Many counts were recorded for this clonotype. The chain combines TRBV12-3 or TRBV12-4 with TRBJ2-6, with 7 bases that match TRBD1. This CDR3 has 14 amino acids. Germline trimming cut 5 bases from V and 2 bases from J; bases unmatched to any gene: 0. CDR3: CASSGTAGANVLTF. In DNA form, the CDR3 reads TGTGCCAGCAGTGGGACAGCTGGGGCCAACGTCCTGACTTTC.